This T cell receptor beta chain was sequenced for a study of blood T cell repertoires in COVID-19. Sequenced by immunoSEQ multiplex PCR; TCRdb stores in-frame clones only, minus some. The data show roughly 380,000 clones, 89% seen once. Trimming took 0 bases from V and 11 from J; bases not matched to a gene: 16. The CDR3 length is 17 residues. From germline, CDR1 is SGDLS and CDR2 YYNGEE. The gene calls are TRBV9 and TRBJ2-1; 8 bases align to TRBD2. The sample was peripheral blood. The sequence was obtained from a woman between 35 and 50 years old with COVID-19, enrolled during active disease. The CDR3 DNA is TGTGCCAGCAGCGTAGCGGGAGGGCCGATCGCCAGCTTTCAGCAGTTCTTC. It is translated as CASSVAGGPIASFQQFF.